The 21 T cell receptor beta chains given below trace back to one sample, sequenced in a study of shared clonotypes between healthy human individuals. The method was immunoSEQ multiplex PCR; TCRdb's version includes in-frame clones alone and lacks a portion of them. The sample consists of about 2.4 million clones, approximately 92% of them appearing once. Sequencing input: naive CD4+ T cells sorted from blood. Described subset: CD45RA+ positively selected. The receptor set was obtained from a man between 18 and 35 years old in good health.

The chain combines TRBV6-1 with TRBJ1-5; D is unresolved. The length of the CDR3 is 14 residues. Looked up from germline, CDR1 is MNHNS and CDR2 is SASEGT. The V gene lost 11 bases and the J gene lost 4 bases, with 18 bases spanning the gap. The CDR3 DNA reads as TGTGCCGTAATTACCGGACGACCAAATCAGCCCCAGCATTTT. It is translated as CAVITGRPNQPQHF.

This sequence joins TRBV30 and TRBJ1-4; D perhaps matches TRBD1 (5 bases). Germline CDR1 is GTSNPN and CDR2 is SVGIG (reference sequence). The CDR3 length is 15 residues. V was cut by 3 bases and J by 7 bases, with 18 bases left in between. As DNA, the CDR3 is TGTGCCTGGAGCGCCCAGTGGGGCAAAGGTGAAAAACTGTTTTTT. This gives the protein CAWSAQWGKGEKLFF.

As to this clone: This sample also contains other DNA sequences that code for the same CDR3. The V call is TRBV18, the J call TRBJ2-7; weak D call: TRBD1 (5 bases). The ends were cut back, 3 bases at V and 1 base at J, with 7 bases in the middle. Germline CDR1 and CDR2: KGHSH and LQKENI. This CDR3 has 13 amino acids. The CDR3 here is CASSPTGSYEQYF. The DNA of the CDR3 is TGTGCCAGCTCACCCACAGGTTCCTACGAGCAGTACTTC.

The chain uses TRBV19 and TRBJ2-1; 9 positions agree with TRBD1. The germline V gene has CDR1 LNHDA and CDR2 SQIVND (reference sequence). The CDR3 is 16 residues long. V shed 4 bases, J shed 4 bases, and the junction held 8 bases outside the gene matches. CDR3 amino acids: CASSNLPGQGYNEQFF. The CDR3, as DNA: TGTGCCAGTAGTAACCTCCCGGGACAGGGTTACAATGAGCAGTTCTTC.

The rearrangement joins TRBV5-6 to TRBJ2-2; weak D call: TRBD1 (5 bases). Germline CDR1 is SGHDT and CDR2 is YYEEEE. This CDR3 is built from 14 residues. Trimming removed 2 bases from V and 4 bases from J, with 9 bases in between. The chain's CDR3 is CASSFGASTGELFF. CDR3 sequence (DNA): TGTGCCAGCAGCTTTGGGGCTAGCACCGGGGAGCTGTTTTTT. Together with reference TRBV5-6 and TRBJ2-2, the CDR3 gives the full variable domain: DAGVTQSPTHLIKTRGQQVTLRCSPKSGHDTVSWYQQALGQGPQFIFQYYEEEERQRGNFPDRFSGHQFPNYSSELNVNALLLGDSALYLCASSFGASTGELFFGEGSRLTVL.

The CDR3 coding sequence is TGCGCCAGCAGCCCGGGACACAATATCTACGAGCAGTACTTC. Residues: CASSPGHNIYEQYF. This rearrangement joins TRBV5-1 to TRBJ2-7; possible D gene TRBD1, 6 bases. CDR1 and CDR2 from the germline V gene are SGHRS and YFSETQ. This CDR3 comprises 14 residues. The V gene lost 4 bases and the J gene lost 3 bases, with 14 bases spanning the gap.

This chain links TRBV5-1 with TRBJ2-7, with 7 nucleotides matching TRBD1. Germline V lookup: CDR1 SGHRS, CDR2 YFSETQ. This CDR3 has 15 amino acids. Germline trimming cut 4 bases from V and 2 bases from J; bases unmatched to any gene: 9. The CDR3 is CASSIGQAKAYEQYF. The CDR3 bases are TGCGCCAGCAGCATCGGACAGGCGAAAGCCTACGAGCAGTACTTC. The entire variable domain, with the rest obtained from reference TRBV5-1 and TRBJ2-7, is as follows: KAGVTQTPRYLIKTRGQQVTLSCSPISGHRSVSWYQQTPGQGLQFLFEYFSETQRNKGNFPGRFSGRQFSNSRSEMNVSTLELGDSALYLCASSIGQAKAYEQYFGPGTRLTVT.

The chain combines TRBV7-9 with TRBJ2-5; maybe TRBD1 (5 bases). The germline V and J ends were trimmed by 1 base and 5 bases, with 14 bases remaining between them. The CDR3 spans 15 residues. Germline V CDR1 and CDR2: SEHNR, FQNEAQ (reference sequence). The CDR3 spells CASSLVGQGMETQYF. The DNA of the CDR3 is TGTGCCAGCAGCTTAGTAGGGCAGGGTATGGAGACCCAGTACTTC. Full variable domain (rest looked up from reference TRBV7-9 and TRBJ2-5): DTGVSQNPRHKITKRGQNVTFRCDPISEHNRLYWYRQTLGQGPEFLTYFQNEAQLEKSRLLSDRFSAERPKGSFSTLEIQRTEQGDSAMYLCASSLVGQGMETQYFGPGTRLLVL.

This chain links TRBV27 with TRBJ1-2, with D unresolved. Per the germline V gene, CDR1 is MNHEY and CDR2 is SMNVEV (reference sequence). Trimming pared 4 bases from V and 13 bases from J, leaving 16 bases between. The CDR3 contains 12 residues. For the CDR3, the DNA is TGTGCCAGCAGTTCCCCCGGGTCGACGTTCACCTTC. Its translation is CASSSPGSTFTF.

CDR3 DNA: TGTGCCAGCGGACATCTCTCTGGAAACACCATATATTTT. This codes for CASGHLSGNTIYF. The J gene is TRBJ1-3, the V gene TRBV14; tentative D call: TRBD1 (5 bases). Trimming left V 8 bases short and J 0 bases short, with 8 bases between. Germline-derived CDR1 and CDR2 are SGHDN and FVKESK. The CDR3 covers 13 residues.

This sequence joins TRBV7-2 and TRBJ2-5; perhaps TRBD2 as D (6 bases). There are 16 residues in the CDR3. V lost 2 bases to trimming and J lost 5 bases, with 18 bases between them. Germline assignment: CDR1 SGHTA and CDR2 FQGNSA. CDR3 in DNA: TGTGCCAGCAGCTTAACTAGCTCGACCGCGCGGGAGACCCAGTACTTC. Encoded protein: CASSLTSSTARETQYF. Looking up the rest from reference TRBV7-2 and TRBJ2-5 gives the full variable domain: GAGVSQSPSNKVTEKGKDVELRCDPISGHTALYWYRQSLGQGLEFLIYFQGNSAPDKSGLPSDRFSAERTGGSVSTLTIQRTQQEDSAVYLCASSLTSSTARETQYFGPGTRLLVL.

This clone was counted once. This sample includes further DNA sequences coding for the same CDR3. V gene TRBV7-2 combines with J gene TRBJ2-3, with D possibly matching TRBD2 (5 bases). Germline V gene data show CDR1 as SGHTA and CDR2 as FQGNSA. V lost 1 base and J 2 bases, leaving 7 bases between the germline ends. The CDR3 extends over 14 amino acids. The CDR3 here is CASSLVGNTDTQYF. CDR3 sequence (DNA): TGTGCCAGCAGCTTAGTCGGGAACACAGATACGCAGTATTTT. Full variable domain (outside the CDR3, taken from reference TRBV7-2 and TRBJ2-3): GAGVSQSPSNKVTEKGKDVELRCDPISGHTALYWYRQSLGQGLEFLIYFQGNSAPDKSGLPSDRFSAERTGGSVSTLTIQRTQQEDSAVYLCASSLVGNTDTQYFGPGTRLTVL.

The chain carries TRBV28 and TRBJ1-2, with 9 bases aligning to TRBD1. CDR1 and CDR2 (germline): MDHEN, SYDVKM. This CDR3 has 15 residues. The ends lost 9 bases at V and 4 bases at J; junction bases unmatched: 12. The CDR3 coding sequence is TGTGCCAGTTGCCGTCCGGGACAGGGAGTCTATGGCTACACCTTC. This translates into CASCRPGQGVYGYTF.

The genes are TRBV27 and TRBJ1-1; 7 positions match TRBD1. V lost 9 bases, J lost 5 bases, and 6 bases stayed unmatched. Germline V gene data show CDR1 as MNHEY and CDR2 as SMNVEV (reference sequence). The CDR3 has 12 amino acids. The CDR3 spells CASQGVRTEAFF. CDR3 DNA: TGTGCCAGTCAGGGGGTAAGGACTGAAGCTTTCTTT.

Comment on this clone: This specimen includes other DNA sequences encoding the same CDR3. V usage is TRBV6-5 and J usage is TRBJ2-5; D unresolved. Germline assignment: CDR1 MNHEY and CDR2 SVGAGI. The V end was cut by 0 bases, the J end by 7 bases, with 6 bases between. The CDR3 contains 12 residues. The CDR3 reads CASSYSRGTQYF. CDR3 bases: TGTGCCAGCAGTTACTCCCGAGGGACCCAGTACTTC.

On this clone: Other nucleotide sequences in the sample specify the same CDR3. V is TRBV5-1 and J is TRBJ2-7; TRBD1 matches at 9 bases. The V segment lost 2 bases and the J segment 1 base; nucleotides outside the gene matches: 1. This CDR3 spans 14 amino acids. Germline CDR1 reads SGHRS; CDR2 reads YFSETQ. The CDR3 sequence: CASSFGQGSYEQYF. DNA for the CDR3: TGCGCCAGCAGCTTTGGACAGGGGTCCTACGAGCAGTACTTC.

The chain links TRBV2 to TRBJ2-7; TRBD1 matches 7 bases. This CDR3 has 15 residues. CDR1 SNHLY and CDR2 FYNNEI come from the germline V gene. The V gene end was trimmed by 2 bases and the J gene end by 1 base; junction bases not matched to a gene: 5. The DNA of the CDR3 is TGTGCCAGCAGTGAACAGGGGGTCCCATCCTACGAGCAGTACTTC. Amino acid sequence: CASSEQGVPSYEQYF. Drawing the rest from reference TRBV2 and TRBJ2-7, the complete variable domain is EPEVTQTPSHQVTQMGQEVILRCVPISNHLYFYWYRQILGQKVEFLVSFYNNEISEKSEIFDDQFSVERPDGSNFTLKIRSTKLEDSAMYFCASSEQGVPSYEQYFGPGTRLTVT.

For the CDR3, the DNA is TGTGCCAGTTTACTAGCGGCTGGCTCCTACGAGCAGTACTTC. Encoded protein: CASLLAAGSYEQYF. The rearrangement uses TRBV6-5 and TRBJ2-7; 8 bases are shared with TRBD2. The CDR3 runs 14 residues. Germline-derived CDR1 and CDR2 are MNHEY and SVGAGI. V shed 9 bases and J 0 bases; nucleotides not matched to a gene: 7.

In its sample, this clone was seen a few times. V is TRBV5-1 and J is TRBJ1-3; D gene ambiguous. With 5 bases removed from V and 0 bases from J, the gap between germline ends came to 12 bases. Germline lookup yields CDR1 SGHRS and CDR2 YFSETQ. CDR3 length equals 15 residues. The CDR3 nucleotides are TGCGCCAGCAGTCAAGACATTAGCTCTGGAAACACCATATATTTT. It codes for CASSQDISSGNTIYF.

The chain combines TRBV23-1 with TRBJ2-7, with D tentatively TRBD2 (6 bases). TRBV23-1 is an open reading frame whose function is uncertain. Between the trimmed V and J ends, which lost 0 bases and 0 bases, there was a span of 6 bases. This CDR3 has 14 residues. The CDR3 reads CASSQSEGSYEQYF. In DNA, the CDR3 is TGCGCCAGCAGTCAATCGGAGGGCTCCTACGAGCAGTACTTC.

The chain links TRBV10-3 to TRBJ2-1; 15 bases line up with TRBD2. This CDR3 has 18 amino acids. Per germline, CDR1 ENHRY and CDR2 SYGVKD. Trimming took 6 bases from V and 5 from J; bases not matched to a gene: 11. CDR3 region: CAIRTRTSGRVPNNEQFF. The CDR3 DNA is TGTGCCATCAGGACCCGGACTAGCGGGAGGGTCCCGAACAATGAGCAGTTCTTC.